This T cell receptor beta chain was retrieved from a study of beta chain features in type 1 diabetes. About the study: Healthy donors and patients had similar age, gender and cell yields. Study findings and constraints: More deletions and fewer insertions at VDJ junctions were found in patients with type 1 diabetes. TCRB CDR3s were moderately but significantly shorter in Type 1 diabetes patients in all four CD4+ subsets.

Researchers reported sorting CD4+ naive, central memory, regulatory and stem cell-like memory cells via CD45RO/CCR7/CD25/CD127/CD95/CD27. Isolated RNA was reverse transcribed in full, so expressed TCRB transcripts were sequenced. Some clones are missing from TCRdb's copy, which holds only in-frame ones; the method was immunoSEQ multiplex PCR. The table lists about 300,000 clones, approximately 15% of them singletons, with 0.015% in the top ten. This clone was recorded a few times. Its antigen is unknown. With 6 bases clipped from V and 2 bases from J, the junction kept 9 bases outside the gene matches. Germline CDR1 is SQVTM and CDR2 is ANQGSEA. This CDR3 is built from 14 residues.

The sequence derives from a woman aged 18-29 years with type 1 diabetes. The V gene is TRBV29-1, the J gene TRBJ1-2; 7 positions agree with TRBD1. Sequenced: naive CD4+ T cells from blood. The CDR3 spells CSVATGTANYGYTF. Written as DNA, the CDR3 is TGCAGCGTCGCGACCGGGACAGCGAACTATGGCTACACCTTC.